Listed below are T cell receptor beta chains from one sample, sequenced in a study of blood T cells in healthy people across ages. TCRdb reprocessed the 5' RACE reads with MiXCR, giving one entry per CDR3 protein. The table has 1.8 million or so distinct CDR3 sequences, roughly two fifths seen once; the top ten hold approximately 22%. The sequenced material came from blood. Receptors originate from a human donor in good health. CDR3s leave out the opening cysteine and the closing phenylalanine or tryptophan.

TRBJ1-6 TRBV20-1 SAHRDRDSPLH
TRBJ1-2 TRBV20-1 SARDWTGETPLVGT
TRBJ1-2 TRBV12-3/TRBV12-4 ASRTDTPYGYT
TRBJ1-2 TRBV5-1 ASSTGTALGYT
TRBJ2-7 TRBV6-1 ASSHRDRGAIGRY
TRBJ2-3 TRBV15 ATRGSDGHPKSTDTRY
TRBJ2-3 TRBV15 ATSRTFARYKTDTQY
TRBJ2-7 TRBV7-2 ASSSRDRGGYEQY
TRBJ1-1 TRBV4-2 ASSHSRGFTEAF
TRBJ1-5 TRBV19 AGSNRVGNQPQH
TRBJ1-1 TRBV4-1 ASSETDTEAF
TRBJ2-5 TRBV7-9 ASSGSTETQY
TRBJ2-3 TRBV12-3/TRBV12-4 ASSLEAVTQY
TRBJ1-5 TRBV10-3 AISEQANQPQH
TRBJ2-1 TRBV7-2 ASSSYWTGTNNEQF
TRBJ1-1 TRBV5-1 ASSLRPRGGTEAF
TRBJ1-5 TRBV12-3/TRBV12-4 ASSSDTRPNQPQH
TRBJ1-2 TRBV28 ASSPPARRNGYT
TRBJ2-7 TRBV4-1 ASSQVPLAGGNYEQY
TRBJ2-7 TRBV6-2/TRBV6-3 ASSYLAGRPYEQY
TRBJ1-2 TRBV27 ASRTFRGIGGYT
TRBJ2-1 TRBV5-1 ASSPRGRGGQNEQF
- TRBV7-2 ASSSRRDSHEQY
TRBJ2-7 TRBV6-6 ASTGQWGDEQY
TRBJ2-4 TRBV6-5 ASRYVYLGIQY
TRBJ2-3 TRBV7-8 ASSLGVSHTDTQY
TRBJ2-2 TRBV9 ASSVGPGEDTGELF
TRBJ1-2 TRBV7-3 ASSHRDKHGYT
TRBJ1-1 TRBV10-3 AITNGPNTEAF
TRBJ2-1 TRBV12-3/TRBV12-4 ASRPVGSYYNEQF
TRBJ2-5 TRBV7-9 ASSPLGGQGISETQY
TRBJ2-7 TRBV29-1 SVTPSVGREDEQY
TRBJ2-7 TRBV5-1 AGSHGTGTAYEQY
TRBJ1-1 TRBV7-3 ASSLGDHRTEAF
TRBJ2-3 TRBV7-3 ASSPSVVDTQY
TRBJ2-3 TRBV6-2/TRBV6-3 ARKTRTDTQY
TRBJ1-1 TRBV29-1 SVALGSTEAF
TRBJ2-3 TRBV3-1 ASSQQVSTDTQY
TRBJ2-3 TRBV29-1 SVGGAQITDTQY
TRBJ2-3 TRBV6-2/TRBV6-3 DIAPREQY
TRBJ1-2 TRBV20-1 SARVQNYGYT
TRBJ2-1 TRBV4-1 ASSQVVQRDNEQF
TRBJ1-1 TRBV13 ASSSWTGEREKAF
TRBJ2-3 TRBV4-1 ASNQVWTAGDAQY
TRBJ2-1 TRBV3-1 ASSQRLAEWGNEQF
TRBJ2-5 TRBV9 ASSVDPGQETQY
TRBJ2-5 TRBV7-2 ASSLVVTGSLETQY
TRBJ2-4 TRBV5-5 ASRDAKNIQY
TRBJ2-2 TRBV6-4 ASSRTGETGELF
TRBJ2-7 TRBV7-9 ASSPGTPTERQY
TRBJ2-5 TRBV5-5 ASSLVLAGGPETQY
TRBJ2-2 TRBV7-2 ASSFGKNTGELF